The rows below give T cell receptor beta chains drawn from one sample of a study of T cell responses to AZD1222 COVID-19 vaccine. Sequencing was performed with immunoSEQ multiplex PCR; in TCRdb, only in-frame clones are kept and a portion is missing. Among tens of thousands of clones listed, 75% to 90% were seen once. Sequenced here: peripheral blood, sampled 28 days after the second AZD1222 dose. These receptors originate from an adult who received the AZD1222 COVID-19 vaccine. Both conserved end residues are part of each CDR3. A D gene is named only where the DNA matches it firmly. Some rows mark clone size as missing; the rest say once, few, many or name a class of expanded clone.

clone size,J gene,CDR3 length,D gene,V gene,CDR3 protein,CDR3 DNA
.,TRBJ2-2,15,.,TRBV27,CASSLSGGGAGELFF,TGTGCCAGCAGTTTATCAGGGGGTGGTGCCGGGGAGCTGTTTTTT
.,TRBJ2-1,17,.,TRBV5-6,CASSSWGWVHSYNEQFF,TGTGCCAGCAGCTCCTGGGGGTGGGTCCACTCCTACAATGAGCAGTTCTTC
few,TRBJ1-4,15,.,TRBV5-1,CASSWGRGGHEKLFF,TGCGCCAGCAGCTGGGGGAGGGGTGGGCACGAAAAACTGTTTTTT
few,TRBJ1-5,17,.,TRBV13,CASSLRDLGQPNQPQHF,TGTGCCAGCAGCCTCCGTGATTTGGGACAACCTAATCAGCCCCAGCATTTT
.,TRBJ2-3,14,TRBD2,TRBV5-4,CASSFSGGAYTQYF,TGTGCCAGCAGCTTTAGCGGGGGGGCCTATACGCAGTATTTT
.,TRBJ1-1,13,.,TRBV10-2,CASSVGQNTEAFF,TGCGCCAGCAGTGTAGGGCAGAACACTGAAGCTTTCTTT
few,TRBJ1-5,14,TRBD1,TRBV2,CASSQQGRDQPQHF,TGTGCCAGCAGCCAACAGGGGAGGGATCAGCCCCAGCATTTT
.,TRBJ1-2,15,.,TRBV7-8,CASSLGPGVNYGYTF,TGTGCCAGCAGCTTAGGGCCAGGCGTAAACTATGGCTACACCTTC
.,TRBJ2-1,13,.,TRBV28,CASSPRVGSEQFF,TGTGCCAGCAGTCCTCGTGTCGGCTCGGAGCAGTTCTTC
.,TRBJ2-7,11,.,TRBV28,CASSTNYEQYF,TGTGCCAGCAGTACAAACTACGAGCAGTACTTC
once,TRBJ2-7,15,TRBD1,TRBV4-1,CASSQAGTGTYEQYF,TGCGCCAGCAGCCAAGCCGGGACAGGGACCTACGAGCAGTACTTC
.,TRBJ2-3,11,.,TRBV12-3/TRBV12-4,CASRLTDTQYF,TGTGCCAGCCGACTAACAGATACGCAGTATTTT
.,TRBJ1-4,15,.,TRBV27,CASSSLGGGEEKLFF,TGTGCCAGCAGTTCCCTCGGGGGGGGAGAGGAAAAACTGTTTTTT
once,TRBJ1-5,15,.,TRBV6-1,CASSEALGGNQPQHF,TGTGCCAGCAGTGAAGCTTTAGGGGGGAATCAGCCCCAGCATTTT
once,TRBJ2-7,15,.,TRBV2,CASSGGRGYGYEQYF,TGTGCCAGCAGTGGCGGCAGGGGCTACGGGTACGAGCAGTACTTC
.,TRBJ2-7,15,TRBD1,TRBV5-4,CASSPGQGGSYEQYF,TGTGCCAGCAGCCCGGGACAGGGAGGCTCCTACGAGCAGTACTTC
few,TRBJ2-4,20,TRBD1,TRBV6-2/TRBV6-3,CASSSIRDRGRGKGKNIQYF,TGTGCCAGCAGTTCGATTCGGGACAGGGGGCGCGGTAAAGGTAAAAACATTCAGTACTTC
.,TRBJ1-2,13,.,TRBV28,CASSHLAGAGYTF,TGTGCCAGCAGTCATCTGGCGGGGGCTGGCTACACCTTC
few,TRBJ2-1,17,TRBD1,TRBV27,CASSLSGTGGIYNEQFF,TGTGCCAGCAGTTTATCGGGGACAGGGGGCATCTACAATGAGCAGTTCTTC
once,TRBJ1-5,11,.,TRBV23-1,CATLSNQPQHF,TGCGCCACCCTAAGCAATCAGCCCCAGCATTTT
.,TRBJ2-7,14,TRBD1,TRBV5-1,CASSLVQGSYEQYF,TGCGCCAGCAGCTTGGTACAGGGGTCCTACGAGCAGTACTTC
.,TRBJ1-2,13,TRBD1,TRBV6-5,CASTRTGAQGYTF,TGTGCCAGCACCAGAACAGGGGCGCAGGGCTACACCTTC
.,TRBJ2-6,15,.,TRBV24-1,CATSRGGTGANVLTF,TGTGCCACCAGCAGGGGGGGAACTGGGGCCAACGTCCTGACTTTC
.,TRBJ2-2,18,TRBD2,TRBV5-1,CASSLAGLAGTNTGELFF,TGCGCCAGCAGCTTGGCCGGACTAGCGGGAACCAACACCGGGGAGCTGTTTTTT
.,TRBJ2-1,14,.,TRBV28,CASSIFGDRHEQFF,TGTGCCAGCAGTATTTTTGGAGACCGCCATGAGCAGTTCTTC
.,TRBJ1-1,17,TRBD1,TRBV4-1,CASSPSPARTGVTEAFF,TGCGCCAGCAGCCCTTCCCCTGCCCGGACAGGGGTCACTGAAGCTTTCTTT